This TCR beta chain was recovered during a study of T cell repertoires in cytomegalovirus infection. Across the study: CMV epitopes in the study were HLA-C-restricted (recently identified) and HLA-B-restricted (well studied). Based on public TCR beta signatures, there were indications of CMV infection and of a matching HLA type.

Comments on this clonotype: Antigen unknown.

TCRdb re-called the reads with MiXCR, one entry per CDR3 protein. Among roughly 100,000 distinct CDR3 sequences listed, roughly two fifths were seen once. Germline trimming cut 0 bases from V and 0 bases from J; bases unmatched to any gene: 6. This CDR3 spans 17 amino acids. Looked up from germline, CDR1 is SGHVS and CDR2 is FQNEAQ. Study findings and constraints: Of the TCR beta families, the public ones yielded a cumulative frequency that identified carriers of CMV plus the relevant HLA. In two of eight donors, the top clonotype was HLA-C-restricted CMV-specific.

This material consisted of CD8+ T cells from cultured PBMCs, taken from culture after CMV antigen stimulation. This clonotype originated in a human donor in good health (CMV status not recorded). Some clones in this sample may be carry-over from other donors' samples. The chain recombines TRBV7-8 with TRBJ2-3; TRBD2 aligns across 7 bases. This CDR3 is CASSLAATSRSTDTQYF. The CDR3 region has the DNA TGTGCCAGCAGCTTAGCGGCGACTAGCCGAAGCACAGATACGCAGTATTTT.